This TCR beta chain was recovered during a study of lymphopenia after photon versus proton radiotherapy. CDR3 length equals 14 residues. CDR1 and CDR2 from the germline V gene are SGHDT and YYEEEE. V dropped 4 bases and J dropped 0 bases, with 11 bases sitting between them. Clones were sequenced by immunoSEQ multiplex PCR, and TCRdb holds only the in-frame ones, with some missing. Of 35,000 to 50,000 clones listed, roughly 90% are singletons. The chain is built from TRBV5-6 and TRBJ2-7; TRBD2 might be the D (5 bases). This specimen was peripheral blood, taken from a patient treated with photon-based radiotherapy. The clonotype originates from a man between 60 and 75 years old with cholangiocarcinoma. CDR3 loop: CASSIGGDSYEQYF. The CDR3, as DNA: TGTGCCAGCAGCATAGGAGGTGACTCCTACGAGCAGTACTTC.